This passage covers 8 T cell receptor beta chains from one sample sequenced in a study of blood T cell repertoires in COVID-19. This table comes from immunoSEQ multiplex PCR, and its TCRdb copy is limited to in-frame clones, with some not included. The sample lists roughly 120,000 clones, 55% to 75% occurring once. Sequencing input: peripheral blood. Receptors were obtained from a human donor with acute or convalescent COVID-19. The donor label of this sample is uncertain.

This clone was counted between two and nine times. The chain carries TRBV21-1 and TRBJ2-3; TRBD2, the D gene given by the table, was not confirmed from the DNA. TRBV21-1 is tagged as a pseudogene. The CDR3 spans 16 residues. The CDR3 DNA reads TGTGCCAGCAGCCCCCGACTAGCGGGTAACACAGATACGCAGTATTTT. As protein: CASSPRLAGNTDTQYF.

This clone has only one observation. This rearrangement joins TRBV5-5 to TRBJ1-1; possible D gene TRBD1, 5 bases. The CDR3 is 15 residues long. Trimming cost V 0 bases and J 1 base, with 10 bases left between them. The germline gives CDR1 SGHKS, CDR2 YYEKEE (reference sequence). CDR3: CASSLVPQGNTEAFF. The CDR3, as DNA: TGTGCCAGCAGCTTGGTTCCGCAGGGGAACACTGAAGCTTTCTTT. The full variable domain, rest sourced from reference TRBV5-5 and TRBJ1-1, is DAGVTQSPTHLIKTRGQQVTLRCSPISGHKSVSWYQQVLGQGPQFIFQYYEKEERGRGNFPDRFSARQFPNYSSELNVNALLLGDSALYLCASSLVPQGNTEAFFGQGTRLTVV.

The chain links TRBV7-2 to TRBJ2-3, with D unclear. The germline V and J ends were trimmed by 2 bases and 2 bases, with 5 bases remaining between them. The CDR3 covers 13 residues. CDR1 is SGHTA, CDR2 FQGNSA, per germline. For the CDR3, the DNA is TGTGCCAGCAGCTTAATAGTCACAGATACGCAGTATTTT. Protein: CASSLIVTDTQYF. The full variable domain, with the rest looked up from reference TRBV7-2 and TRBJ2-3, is GAGVSQSPSNKVTEKGKDVELRCDPISGHTALYWYRQSLGQGLEFLIYFQGNSAPDKSGLPSDRFSAERTGGSVSTLTIQRTQQEDSAVYLCASSLIVTDTQYFGPGTRLTVL.

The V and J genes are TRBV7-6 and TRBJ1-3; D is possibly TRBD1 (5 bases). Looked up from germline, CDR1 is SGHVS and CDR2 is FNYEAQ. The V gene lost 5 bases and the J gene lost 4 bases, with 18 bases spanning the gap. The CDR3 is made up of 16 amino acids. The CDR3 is CASSHGGARGGNTIYF. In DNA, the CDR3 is TGTGCCAGCAGCCACGGAGGGGCGAGAGGGGGAAACACCATATATTTT.

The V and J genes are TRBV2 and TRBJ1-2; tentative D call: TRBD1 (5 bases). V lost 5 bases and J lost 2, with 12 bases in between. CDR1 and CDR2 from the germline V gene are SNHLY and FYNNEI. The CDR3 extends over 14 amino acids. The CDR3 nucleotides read TGTGCCAGCAGTCCCGACAGAAACAACTATGGCTACACCTTC. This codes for CASSPDRNNYGYTF.

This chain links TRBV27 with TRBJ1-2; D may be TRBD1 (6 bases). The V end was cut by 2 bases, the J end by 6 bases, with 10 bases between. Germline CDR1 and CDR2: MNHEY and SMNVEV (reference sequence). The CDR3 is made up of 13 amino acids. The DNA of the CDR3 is TGTGCCAGCAGTTTAAGGGGGAACAATGGCTACACCTTC. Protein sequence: CASSLRGNNGYTF.

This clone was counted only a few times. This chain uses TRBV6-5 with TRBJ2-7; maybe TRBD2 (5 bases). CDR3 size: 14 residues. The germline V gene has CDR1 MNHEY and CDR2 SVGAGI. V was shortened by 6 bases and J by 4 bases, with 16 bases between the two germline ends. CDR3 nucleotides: TGTGCCAGCAGAAAAGGGAGAGAGCGTTACGAGCAGTACTTC. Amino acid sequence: CASRKGRERYEQYF.

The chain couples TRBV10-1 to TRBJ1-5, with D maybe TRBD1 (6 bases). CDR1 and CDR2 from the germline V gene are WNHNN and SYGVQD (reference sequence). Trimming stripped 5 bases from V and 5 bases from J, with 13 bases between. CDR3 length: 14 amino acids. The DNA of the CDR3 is TGCGCCAGCAGTTTAGGACAGACGTATCAGCCCCAGCATTTT. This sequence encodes CASSLGQTYQPQHF.